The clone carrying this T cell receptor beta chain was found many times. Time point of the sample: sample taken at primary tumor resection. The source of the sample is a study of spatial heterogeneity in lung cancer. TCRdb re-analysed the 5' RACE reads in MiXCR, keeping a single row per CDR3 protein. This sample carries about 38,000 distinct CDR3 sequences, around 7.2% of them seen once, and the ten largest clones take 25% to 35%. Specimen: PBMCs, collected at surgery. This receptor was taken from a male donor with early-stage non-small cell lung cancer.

This CDR3 reads CSVAPGDSTGELFF. In DNA form, the CDR3 reads TGCAGCGTTGCCCCCGGGGACAGCACCGGGGAGCTGTTTTTT. The rearrangement links TRBV29-1 to TRBJ2-2, with 7 bases identical to TRBD1. V lost 4 bases to trimming and J lost 4 bases; unmatched junction nucleotides: 6. Germline CDR1 is SQVTM and CDR2 is ANQGSEA. The CDR3 totals 14 residues.